One sample yielded the 32 T cell receptor beta chains listed below, sequenced in a study of Graves' ophthalmopathy and Graves' hyperthyroidism. Investigators amplified TCR beta CDR3 regions from RNA transcripts. HTBI-primed first-round RT-PCR preceded second-round multiplex PCR. In TCRdb, the multiplex PCR reads were re-called with MiXCR into one record per CDR3 protein. Among about 220,000 distinct CDR3 sequences listed, roughly 21% were seen once. Input material: peripheral blood. These receptors were obtained from a woman aged 45-59 years with Graves' ophthalmopathy.

The genes are TRBV7-2 and TRBJ2-5, with TRBD2 matching 10 bases. With V trimmed by 5 bases and J by 5 bases, 5 bases remained unmatched. Germline V gene sequence: CDR1 SGHTA, CDR2 FQGNSA. The length of the CDR3 is 14 residues. CDR3 bases: TGTGCCAGCAGCCCTAGCGGGAGACGGGAGACCCAGTACTTC. It specifies CASSPSGRRETQYF.

V gene TRBV10-3 combines with J gene TRBJ2-7, with 9 bases fitting TRBD1. The J segment lost 6 bases and the V segment lost 9 bases, leaving 3 bases of the junction unmatched. The CDR3 extends over 11 amino acids. CDR1 is ENHRY, CDR2 SYGVKD, per germline. The CDR3 sequence is CAIQGAGEQYF. The CDR3 DNA reads as TGTGCCATACAGGGGGCGGGCGAGCAGTACTTC.

There are many counts of this clonotype. The junction does not match germline at one end; this may be a read error. The J gene is TRBJ2-7, the V gene TRBV10-1; D gene ambiguous. The CDR3 covers 13 residues. The V gene's germline CDR1 is WNHNN and CDR2 SYGVQD (reference sequence). The DNA for the CDR3 is TGCGCCAACAGTGTGGGGTCCTCCTACGAGCAGTACTTC. As protein: CANSVGSSYEQYF.

The table lists this clonotype with many counts. This rearrangement joins TRBV9 to TRBJ2-5; TRBD2 aligns across 8 bases. The germline V gene has CDR1 SGDLS and CDR2 YYNGEE. V dropped 1 base and J dropped 5; count of bases not matched to a gene: 7. The CDR3 covers 15 residues. DNA of the CDR3: TGTGCCAGCAGCGTAACCGTCCGCGGGGGGGAGACCCAGTACTTC. The encoded protein is CASSVTVRGGETQYF. Variable domain in full (rest from reference TRBV9 and TRBJ2-5): DSGVTQTPKHLITATGQRVTLRCSPRSGDLSVYWYQQSLDQGLQFLIQYYNGEERAKGNILERFSAQQFPDLHSELNLSSLELGDSALYFCASSVTVRGGETQYFGPGTRLLVL.

The chain uses TRBV29-1 and TRBJ2-1, with 7 bases fitting TRBD2. CDR3 size: 15 residues. The V gene end was trimmed by 3 bases and the J gene end by 3 bases; junction bases not matched to a gene: 8. CDR1 SQVTM and CDR2 ANQGSEA come from the germline V gene. The CDR3 here is CSVDSSASGYNEQFF. CDR3 nucleotides: TGCAGCGTTGATTCATCGGCTAGCGGCTACAATGAGCAGTTCTTC.

This clonotype has a count of ten or more. The J gene is TRBJ2-2, the V gene TRBV28; D ambiguous. Trimming removed 7 bases from V and 6 bases from J, with 18 bases in between. CDR3 length: 15 residues. Germline loops: CDR1 MDHEN, CDR2 SYDVKM. The CDR3 loop is CASIVSKGSAGELFF. CDR3 bases: TGTGCCAGCATAGTATCTAAAGGGTCGGCCGGGGAGCTGTTTTTT.

Here the CDR3 reads CASTRDYPTDTQYF. The CDR3 DNA reads as TGTGCCAGCACCCGGGACTACCCCACAGATACGCAGTATTTT. V gene TRBV6-1 combines with J gene TRBJ2-3; 7 bases line up with TRBD2. V was clipped by 7 bases and J by 2 bases; unmatched bases: 6. CDR1 and CDR2 from the germline V gene are MNHNS and SASEGT. This CDR3 spans 14 amino acids.

Ten or more counts support this clonotype. This rearrangement joins TRBV28 to TRBJ2-7; D assignment may be TRBD1 or TRBD2 (5 bases each). Trimming removed 5 bases from V and 9 bases from J, with 14 bases in between. Germline V gene data show CDR1 as MDHEN and CDR2 as SYDVKM. The CDR3 runs 12 residues. The CDR3 DNA reads TGTGCCAGCAGTGTACGGGGCGCAGTGCAGTACTTC. This sequence encodes CASSVRGAVQYF.

The V call is TRBV30, the J call TRBJ1-1; D remains unclear. V dropped 2 bases and J dropped 4 bases, with 14 bases sitting between them. CDR3 length equals 14 residues. The V gene's germline CDR1 is GTSNPN and CDR2 SVGIG (reference sequence). CDR3 nucleotides: TGTGCCTGGAGTAGGGTTCTTTCGAGCACTGAAGCTTTCTTT. It encodes CAWSRVLSSTEAFF.

This clonotype was seen at least ten times. This sequence joins TRBV12-3 or TRBV12-4 and TRBJ1-5; no definite D call. CDR3 length equals 14 residues. Trimming shortened V by 5 bases and J by 3 bases, and 11 bases separated the two germline ends. CDR3 sequence: CASSETLSNQPQHF. DNA of the CDR3: TGTGCCAGCAGTGAGACCCTCTCCAATCAGCCCCAGCATTTT.

This clonotype was seen repeatedly, ten times or more. The rearrangement joins TRBV6-5 to TRBJ2-7, with D possibly being TRBD2 (6 bases). CDR3 length: 15 residues. Germline values: CDR1 MNHEY, CDR2 SVGAGI. Trimming stripped 0 bases from V and 3 bases from J, with 12 bases between. The CDR3 is CASSYSGGSVYEQYF. CDR3 DNA sequence: TGTGCCAGCAGTTACTCTGGGGGGAGTGTCTACGAGCAGTACTTC.

This clonotype has ten or more counts. This sequence joins TRBV10-1 and TRBJ2-7; maybe TRBD2 (5 bases). The V end was cut by 0 bases, the J end by 5 bases, with 8 bases between. CDR3 length: 13 amino acids. The germline V gene encodes CDR1 WNHNN and CDR2 SYGVQD (reference sequence). CDR3 sequence (DNA): TGCGCCAGCAGTGAGTCAGGGAGAAACGAGCAGTACTTC. Translated: CASSESGRNEQYF.

The chain carries TRBV30 and TRBJ1-2; D is ambiguous. The germline V gene has CDR1 GTSNPN and CDR2 SVGIG (reference sequence). V was cut by 4 bases and J by 1 base, with 7 bases left in between. This CDR3 contains 12 residues. Here the CDR3 reads CAWIQNNYGYTF. CDR3 bases: TGTGCCTGGATTCAGAATAACTATGGCTACACCTTC.

Turning to this clonotype: A much larger clone is a single base away; this may be a read error. Likely a read error: the CDR3 ends without its conserved phenylalanine or tryptophan. The rearrangement joins TRBV11-2 to TRBJ1-1, with a tentative D call TRBD1 (6 bases). The germline V and J ends were trimmed by 5 bases and 1 base, with 14 bases remaining between them. The CDR3 has 15 residues. The germline V gene has CDR1 SGHAT and CDR2 FQNNGV. CDR3 loop: CASSQGGARNTEAFS. In DNA, the CDR3 is TGTGCCAGCAGCCAAGGGGGGGCGAGGAACACTGAAGCTTTCTCT.

This clonotype was counted at least ten times. The chain carries TRBV6-1 and TRBJ2-7, with unresolved D. The CDR3 is 14 residues long. V gave up 7 bases and J gave up 1 base, with 14 bases separating them. CDR1 and CDR2 from the germline V gene are MNHNS and SASEGT. CDR3 DNA sequence: TGTGCCAGCAAAGGCCCCCGCCCATCCTACGAGCAGTACTTC. This codes for CASKGPRPSYEQYF.

The chain is built from TRBV6-1 and TRBJ2-7, with 7 bases aligning to TRBD2. Germline lookup yields CDR1 MNHNS and CDR2 SASEGT. The V and J ends lost 1 base and 6 bases, in that order; junction bases with no gene match: 3. CDR3 length: 13 amino acids. CDR3 amino acids: CASSEVGGTEQYF. The CDR3 DNA reads as TGTGCCAGCAGTGAAGTCGGGGGGACCGAGCAGTACTTC.

The chain employs TRBV10-3 and TRBJ1-1, with D tentatively TRBD1 (6 bases). Germline-derived CDR1 and CDR2 are ENHRY and SYGVKD. There are 17 residues in the CDR3. V lost 7 bases to trimming and J lost 0 bases, with 21 bases between them. The DNA of the CDR3 is TGTGCCATCAAAGGGGGGTTAGTCGGGGATCTGAACACTGAAGCTTTCTTT. This encodes CAIKGGLVGDLNTEAFF.

This clonotype was seen at least ten times. The rearrangement links TRBV7-2 to TRBJ2-4; the match to TRBD1 covers 11 bases. CDR1 SGHTA and CDR2 FQGNSA come from the germline V gene. The CDR3 has 16 residues. J was trimmed by 3 bases and V by 5 bases; bases with no gene match: 6. As DNA, the CDR3 is TGTGCCAGCAGCCCAGGGACAGGGGGATTCAAAAACATTCAGTACTTC. This encodes CASSPGTGGFKNIQYF.

The rearrangement links TRBV19 to TRBJ1-1; D gene uncertain. CDR3 length: 12 residues. V was trimmed by 3 bases and J by 6 bases, leaving 8 bases between them. Germline V gene sequence: CDR1 LNHDA, CDR2 SQIVND (reference sequence). Here the CDR3 reads CASSMRSPEAFF. DNA of the CDR3: TGTGCCAGTAGTATGCGGTCCCCTGAAGCTTTCTTT.

The table lists this clonotype with many counts. V is TRBV7-9 and J is TRBJ1-2; 9 nucleotides match TRBD1. J gave up 4 bases and V 9 bases, and 3 bases lay outside the gene matches. This CDR3 has 12 residues. Per germline, CDR1 SEHNR and CDR2 FQNEAQ (reference sequence). CDR3 nucleotide sequence: TGTGCCAGTGAGGGACAGGGCTATGGCTACACCTTC. Translated: CASEGQGYGYTF. The whole variable domain, remainder taken from reference TRBV7-9 and TRBJ1-2, is DTGVSQNPRHKITKRGQNVTFRCDPISEHNRLYWYRQTLGQGPEFLTYFQNEAQLEKSRLLSDRFSAERPKGSFSTLEIQRTEQGDSAMYLCASEGQGYGYTFGSGTRLTVV.

This clonotype was detected many times. The chain joins TRBV30 to TRBJ1-5; no clear D gene. CDR3 size: 15 residues. Looked up from germline, CDR1 is GTSNPN and CDR2 is SVGIG (reference sequence). Trimming took off 2 bases at V and 2 bases at J, with 13 bases between the two ends. CDR3 region: CAWSTGPKGNQPQHF. The CDR3, as DNA: TGTGCCTGGAGTACGGGCCCAAAGGGCAATCAGCCCCAGCATTTT.

This clonotype was counted ten times or more. The gene calls are TRBV4-1 and TRBJ1-2; TRBD1 agrees at 8 bases. CDR1 is MGHRA and CDR2 is YSYEKL in the germline V gene. V was pared by 0 bases and J by 1 base, with 4 bases of the junction left unmatched. The CDR3 is 16 residues long. CDR3 DNA: TGCGCCAGCAGCCAAGAGGGGGACAGGAGTAACTATGGCTACACCTTC. This codes for CASSQEGDRSNYGYTF.

Ten or more counts support this clonotype. This chain joins TRBV12-3 or TRBV12-4 and TRBJ2-5; D is unclear. The V end was cut by 3 bases, the J end by 5 bases, with 13 bases between. This CDR3 region has 14 residues. CDR3 in DNA: TGTGCCAGCAGTTTTCAGGCGGAGCGTGAGACCCAGTACTTC. Encoded protein: CASSFQAERETQYF.

This clonotype was detected many times. V gene TRBV24-1 combines with J gene TRBJ2-5; 7 bases are shared with TRBD1. CDR1 and CDR2 (germline): KGHDR, SFDVKD. Trimming at V came to 1 base and at J to 2 bases, leaving 9 bases not matched to a gene. This CDR3 has 17 amino acids. The CDR3 loop is CATSDFIPGQIQETQYF. CDR3 nucleotide sequence: TGTGCCACCAGTGATTTCATTCCGGGACAGATTCAAGAGACCCAGTACTTC.

This clonotype was detected many times. The J gene is TRBJ1-2, the V gene TRBV24-1; D not certain. V lost 4 bases and J 6 bases, leaving 8 bases between the germline ends. This CDR3 comprises 12 residues. CDR1 KGHDR and CDR2 SFDVKD come from the germline V gene. CDR3 loop: CATSEGLDGYTF. For the CDR3, the DNA is TGTGCCACCAGTGAGGGGTTGGATGGCTACACCTTC.

The V call is TRBV6-1, the J call TRBJ2-7; the match to TRBD2 covers 7 bases. This CDR3 is 14 amino acids long. Germline V lookup: CDR1 MNHNS, CDR2 SASEGT. The J segment lost 0 bases and the V segment lost 7 bases, leaving 6 bases of the junction unmatched. The CDR3 sequence is CASTGAGSSYEQYF. The CDR3 bases are TGTGCCAGCACCGGAGCGGGGAGCTCCTACGAGCAGTACTTC.

This clonotype appeared many times. The chain couples TRBV25-1 to TRBJ2-7; 7 nucleotides line up with TRBD2. There are 15 residues in the CDR3. V was pared by 1 base and J by 1 base, with 4 bases of the junction left unmatched. From germline, CDR1 is MGHDK and CDR2 SYGVNS. The CDR3 region is CASSEWEGRSYEQYF. CDR3 in DNA: TGTGCCAGCAGTGAATGGGAGGGCAGATCCTACGAGCAGTACTTC.

This clonotype has at least ten counts. This chain connects TRBV6-2 or TRBV6-3 to TRBJ1-5; weak D call: TRBD1 (5 bases). Trimming pared 3 bases from V and 2 bases from J, leaving 11 bases between. The germline V gene has CDR1 MNHEY and CDR2 SVGEGT. The CDR3 contains 15 residues. CDR3 region: CASSYSRGGNQPQHF. DNA of the CDR3: TGTGCCAGCAGTTATAGTAGGGGTGGCAATCAGCCCCAGCATTTT.

This clonotype was counted ten times or more. This sequence joins TRBV5-1 and TRBJ2-5, with D possibly being TRBD2 (5 bases). V lost 1 base and J 5 bases, leaving 12 bases between the germline ends. CDR1 is SGHRS and CDR2 is YFSETQ in the germline V gene. The CDR3 length is 14 residues. CDR3 sequence reads: CASSLFVATETQYF. The CDR3 nucleotides read TGCGCCAGCAGCTTGTTTGTAGCGACCGAGACCCAGTACTTC. The entire variable domain, with the rest obtained from reference TRBV5-1 and TRBJ2-5, is as follows: KAGVTQTPRYLIKTRGQQVTLSCSPISGHRSVSWYQQTPGQGLQFLFEYFSETQRNKGNFPGRFSGRQFSNSRSEMNVSTLELGDSALYLCASSLFVATETQYFGPGTRLLVL.

This clonotype was detected only a few times. CDR3 in DNA: TGTGCCAGTAGTTCCAAGCGGGCCTCCTACGAGCAGTACTTC. Protein sequence: CASSSKRASYEQYF. The J gene is TRBJ2-7, the V gene TRBV19, with D perhaps matching TRBD2 (6 bases). CDR1 is LNHDA and CDR2 is SQIVND in the germline V gene (reference sequence). The CDR3 runs 14 residues. V gave up 5 bases and J gave up 0 bases, with 11 bases separating them.

This clonotype was recorded at least ten times. The chain links TRBV28 to TRBJ1-1; D is perhaps TRBD1 (5 bases). Germline loops: CDR1 MDHEN, CDR2 SYDVKM. The CDR3 is made up of 12 amino acids. The ends were cut back, 6 bases at V and 7 bases at J, with 12 bases in the middle. The CDR3 sequence is CASSDRGIEAFF. The CDR3 DNA is TGTGCCAGCAGCGACAGAGGGATTGAAGCTTTCTTT.

The chain is built from TRBV6-1 and TRBJ1-2; perhaps TRBD1 as D (5 bases). The CDR3 spans 15 residues. In germline, CDR1 is MNHNS, CDR2 SASEGT. V was pared by 5 bases and J by 3 bases, with 16 bases between. CDR3 protein: CASSPSSGSDYGYTF. The CDR3 coding sequence is TGTGCCAGCAGTCCCTCTTCAGGGAGTGACTATGGCTACACCTTC.